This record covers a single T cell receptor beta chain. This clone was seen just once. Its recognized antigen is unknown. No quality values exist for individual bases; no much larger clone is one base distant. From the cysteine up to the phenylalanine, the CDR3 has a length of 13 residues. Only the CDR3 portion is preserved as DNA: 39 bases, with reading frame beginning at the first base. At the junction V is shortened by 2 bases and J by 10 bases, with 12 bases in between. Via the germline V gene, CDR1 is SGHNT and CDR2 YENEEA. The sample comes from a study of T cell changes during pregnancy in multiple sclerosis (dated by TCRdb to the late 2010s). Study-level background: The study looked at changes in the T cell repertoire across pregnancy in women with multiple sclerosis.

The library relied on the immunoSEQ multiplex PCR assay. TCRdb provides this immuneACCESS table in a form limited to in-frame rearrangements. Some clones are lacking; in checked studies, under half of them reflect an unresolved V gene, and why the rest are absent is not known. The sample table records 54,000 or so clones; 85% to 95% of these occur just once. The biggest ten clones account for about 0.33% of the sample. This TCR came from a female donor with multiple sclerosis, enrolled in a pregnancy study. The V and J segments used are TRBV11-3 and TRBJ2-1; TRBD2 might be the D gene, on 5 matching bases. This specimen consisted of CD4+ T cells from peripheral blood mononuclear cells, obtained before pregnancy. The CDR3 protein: CASSLPVSVEQFF. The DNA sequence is TGTGCCAGCAGCTTACCGGTTAGCGTCGAGCAGTTCTTC.